The 6 T cell receptor beta chains below come from one sample, sequenced in a study of T cell repertoires in cytomegalovirus infection. TCRdb reanalysed the reads using MiXCR and keeps one entry per CDR3 protein. The data show approximately 320,000 distinct CDR3 sequences, with approximately 9.5% seen just once and 3.5% to 4.5% held by the top ten. Sequencing used PBMCs. Receptors were obtained from a human donor in good health (CMV status not recorded). Some clones in this sample may be carry-over from other donors' samples.

This clonotype has only a few counts. The chain combines TRBV6-2 or TRBV6-3 with TRBJ2-7, with no clear D. Trimming pared 0 bases from V and 3 bases from J, leaving 3 bases between. Germline V gene sequence: CDR1 MNHEY, CDR2 SVGEGT. The CDR3 covers 12 residues. The CDR3 here is CASSYSFYEQYF. The CDR3 DNA follows: TGTGCCAGCAGTTACTCGTTCTACGAGCAGTACTTC.

The V and J genes are TRBV7-2 and TRBJ1-2; D is ambiguous. This CDR3 comprises 13 residues. Germline V gives CDR1 SGHTA, CDR2 FQGNSA. V was clipped by 2 bases and J by 4 bases, with 8 bases between them. As DNA, the CDR3 is TGTGCCAGCAGCTTATCTGTGACCTATGGCTACACCTTC. Protein product: CASSLSVTYGYTF. Full variable domain (outside the CDR3, taken from reference TRBV7-2 and TRBJ1-2): GAGVSQSPSNKVTEKGKDVELRCDPISGHTALYWYRQSLGQGLEFLIYFQGNSAPDKSGLPSDRFSAERTGGSVSTLTIQRTQQEDSAVYLCASSLSVTYGYTFGSGTRLTVV.

This clonotype was observed a few times. Germline is not matched at one junction end, which may reflect a read error. The genes are TRBV6-2 or TRBV6-3 and TRBJ1-5, with D tentatively TRBD1 (6 bases). Germline assignment: CDR1 MNHEY and CDR2 SVGEGT. The CDR3 is 12 amino acids. In nucleotides, the CDR3 is TGTGCCAGCAGAGACCCGCCGAGGGACAAGGATTTT. This codes for CASRDPPRDKDF.

The chain employs TRBV3-1 and TRBJ2-1; TRBD2 matches at 11 bases. From germline, CDR1 is LGHDT and CDR2 YNNKEL (reference sequence). With V trimmed by 1 base and J by 3 bases, 8 bases remained unmatched. The CDR3 runs to 18 residues. Here the CDR3 reads CASSQGVAGGPVYNEQFF. CDR3 coding DNA: TGTGCCAGCAGCCAAGGAGTAGCGGGGGGGCCAGTCTACAATGAGCAGTTCTTC.

There are many counts of this clonotype. The rearrangement joins TRBV7-2 to TRBJ1-1, with D unresolved. Trimming left V 6 bases short and J 1 base short, with 9 bases between. CDR3 length equals 13 residues. CDR1 is SGHTA, CDR2 FQGNSA, per germline. The CDR3 sequence: CASSLWGNTEAFF. In DNA, the CDR3 is TGTGCCAGCAGTCTCTGGGGGAACACTGAAGCTTTCTTT.

The chain employs TRBV6-2 or TRBV6-3 and TRBJ2-3, with D perhaps matching TRBD1 (5 bases). This CDR3 has 15 residues. CDR1 is MNHEY and CDR2 is SVGEGT in the germline V gene. The germline V and J ends were trimmed by 2 bases and 4 bases, with 13 bases remaining between them. CDR3 loop: CASSYASIRADTQYF. CDR3 bases: TGTGCCAGCAGTTACGCCTCAATCAGGGCAGATACGCAGTATTTT.